A few counts support the clone carrying this T cell receptor beta chain. These data come from a study of patients and donors after allogeneic stem cell transplantation. TCRdb used MiXCR to reprocess the RT-PCR reads, holding one entry per CDR3 protein. The sample consists of roughly 940,000 distinct CDR3 sequences, about a sixth of them appearing once. The CDR3 loop spans 13 amino acids. Germline V CDR1 and CDR2: DFQATT, SNEGSKA (reference sequence). Trimming took 0 bases from V and 6 from J, leaving 11 bases between them. The TCR originated in a human donor who was either an allogeneic HSCT recipient or a stem cell or donor lymphocyte infusion donor (not recorded which). It is not recorded whose cells these are; they may come from a transplant donor. The J gene is TRBJ1-2, the V gene TRBV20-1; D unresolved. The sequenced sample consisted of blood, either unsorted or a sorted T cell fraction (not recorded which). CDR3 region: CSARDSGNHGYTF. CDR3 nucleotides: TGCAGTGCTAGAGATTCGGGGAACCATGGCTACACCTTC.